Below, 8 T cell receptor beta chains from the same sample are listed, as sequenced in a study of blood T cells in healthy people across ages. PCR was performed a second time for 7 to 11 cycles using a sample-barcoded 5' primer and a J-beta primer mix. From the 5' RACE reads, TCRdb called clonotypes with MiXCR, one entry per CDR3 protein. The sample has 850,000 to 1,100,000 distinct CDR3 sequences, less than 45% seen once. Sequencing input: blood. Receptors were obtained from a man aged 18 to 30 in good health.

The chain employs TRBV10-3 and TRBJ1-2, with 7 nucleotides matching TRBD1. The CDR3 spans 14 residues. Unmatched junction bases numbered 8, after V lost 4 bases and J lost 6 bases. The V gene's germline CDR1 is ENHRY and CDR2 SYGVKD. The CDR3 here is CAISGEGGDDGYTF. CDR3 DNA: TGTGCCATCAGTGGCGAAGGGGGCGACGATGGCTACACCTTC.

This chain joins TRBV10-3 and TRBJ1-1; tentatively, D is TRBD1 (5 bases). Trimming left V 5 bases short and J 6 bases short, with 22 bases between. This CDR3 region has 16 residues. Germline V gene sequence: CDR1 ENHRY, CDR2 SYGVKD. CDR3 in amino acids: CAISTQLGEGPPEAFF. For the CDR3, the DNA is TGTGCCATCAGTACCCAACTTGGAGAGGGGCCTCCTGAAGCTTTCTTT.

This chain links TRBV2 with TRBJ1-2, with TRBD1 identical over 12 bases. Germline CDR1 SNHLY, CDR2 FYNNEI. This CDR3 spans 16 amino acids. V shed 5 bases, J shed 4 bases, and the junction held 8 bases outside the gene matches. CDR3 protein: CASSTGQGADRYGYTF. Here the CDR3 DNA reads TGTGCCAGCAGTACGGGACAGGGGGCTGATCGCTATGGCTACACCTTC.

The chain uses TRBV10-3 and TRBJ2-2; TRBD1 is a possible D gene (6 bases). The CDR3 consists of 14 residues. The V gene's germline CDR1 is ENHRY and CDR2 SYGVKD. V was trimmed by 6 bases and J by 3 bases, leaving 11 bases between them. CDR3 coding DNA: TGTGCCATCAGGCAGGGGTTCGACACCGGGGAGCTGTTTTTT. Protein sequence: CAIRQGFDTGELFF.

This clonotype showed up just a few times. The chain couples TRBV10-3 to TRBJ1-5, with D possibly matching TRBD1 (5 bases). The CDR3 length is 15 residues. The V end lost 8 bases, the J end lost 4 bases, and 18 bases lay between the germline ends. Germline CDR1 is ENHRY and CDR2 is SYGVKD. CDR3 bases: TGTGCCATCTCATCCGTAAATGGGGGAAATCAGCCCCAGCATTTT. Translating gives CAISSVNGGNQPQHF.

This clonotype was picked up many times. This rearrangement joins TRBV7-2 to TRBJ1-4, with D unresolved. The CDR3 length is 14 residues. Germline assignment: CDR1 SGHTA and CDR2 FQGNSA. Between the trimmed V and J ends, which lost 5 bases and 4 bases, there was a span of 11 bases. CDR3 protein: CASSVVVDNEKLFF. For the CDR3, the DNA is TGTGCCAGCAGCGTGGTTGTTGATAATGAAAAACTGTTTTTT. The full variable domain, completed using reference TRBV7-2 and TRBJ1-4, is GAGVSQSPSNKVTEKGKDVELRCDPISGHTALYWYRQSLGQGLEFLIYFQGNSAPDKSGLPSDRFSAERTGGSVSTLTIQRTQQEDSAVYLCASSVVVDNEKLFFGSGTQLSVL.

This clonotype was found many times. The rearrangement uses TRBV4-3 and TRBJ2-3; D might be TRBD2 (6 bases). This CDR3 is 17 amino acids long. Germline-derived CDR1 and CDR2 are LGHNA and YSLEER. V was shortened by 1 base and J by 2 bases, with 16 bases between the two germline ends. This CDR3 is CASSQVSSAENTDTQYF. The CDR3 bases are TGCGCCAGCAGCCAAGTGTCTAGCGCCGAGAACACAGATACGCAGTATTTT.

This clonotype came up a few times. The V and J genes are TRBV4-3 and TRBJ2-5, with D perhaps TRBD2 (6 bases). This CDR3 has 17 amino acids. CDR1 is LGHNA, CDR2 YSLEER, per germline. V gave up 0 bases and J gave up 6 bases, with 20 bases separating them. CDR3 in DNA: TGCGCCAGCAGCCAAGATCCGCGGGGTACAACCGGACAGACCCAGTACTTC. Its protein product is CASSQDPRGTTGQTQYF.